These T cell receptor beta chains were read from a single sample in a study of identical twins. Via MiXCR, TCRdb re-called the 5' RACE reads, giving one row per CDR3 protein. Of under 300,000 distinct CDR3 sequences detected, approximately 8.3% appear once; the ten largest clones hold 3% to 3.5%. These same records also appear under a second study, on yellow fever vaccine responses in identical twins.

The specimen was CD8+ T cells sorted from blood. These receptors were taken from a woman aged 18 to 35 in good health. The CDR3 runs from the conserved cysteine through the conserved F or W. D genes are given only for firm matches. Size is omitted from some rows. Given values are once, few, many or a class for expanded clones.

d_call j_call v_call clone_size cdr3_length cdr3_aa cdr3_nt
TRBD1 TRBJ2-3 TRBV10-2 . 16 CASYPTGTVDTDTQYF TGCGCCAGTTACCCAACCGGGACAGTCGACACAGATACGCAGTATTTT
TRBD1 TRBJ1-3 TRBV3-1 few 15 CASSQGGTGGNTIYF TGTGCCAGCAGCCAAGGGGGGACAGGCGGAAACACCATATATTTT
. TRBJ2-6 TRBV5-6 . 21 CASSLLALGGTRSSGANVLTF TGTGCCAGCAGCTTGTTGGCTCTAGGAGGGACGCGCAGCTCTGGGGCCAACGTCCTGACTTTC
. TRBJ2-3 TRBV5-1 many 13 CASSLEGTDTQYF TGCGCCAGCAGCTTGGAAGGAACAGATACGCAGTATTTT
. TRBJ2-7 TRBV10-3 many 15 CAISESEREPYEQYF TGTGCCATCAGTGAGTCGGAACGGGAGCCCTACGAGCAGTACTTC
TRBD1 TRBJ1-2 TRBV15 few 16 CATSRDLGQGSYGYTF TGTGCCACCAGCAGAGACTTGGGACAGGGGAGCTATGGCTACACCTTC
. TRBJ2-2 TRBV7-9 many 14 CASSQPYLAGELFF TGTGCCAGCAGCCAGCCATATTTGGCCGGGGAGCTGTTTTTT
TRBD1 TRBJ2-1 TRBV25-1 . 18 CASSSRRQGVSSYNEQFF TGTGCCAGCAGCTCTAGGAGACAGGGGGTAAGCTCCTACAATGAGCAGTTCTTC
. TRBJ2-1 TRBV27 . 17 CASSISRGTASYNEQFF TGTGCCAGCAGTATATCCAGGGGTACTGCCTCCTACAATGAGCAGTTCTTC
. TRBJ2-1 TRBV6-2/TRBV6-3 few 18 CASSDPINRDSLYNEQFF TGTGCCAGCAGTGACCCCATAAACCGGGACTCACTCTACAATGAGCAGTTCTTC
TRBD2 TRBJ2-3 TRBV6-1 few 15 CASRLLAGVVDTQYF TGTGCCAGCAGACTACTAGCGGGGGTGGTGGATACGCAGTATTTT
. TRBJ2-2 TRBV25-1 . 13 CASTAGGTGELFF TGTGCCAGCACAGCGGGCGGCACCGGGGAGCTGTTTTTT
. TRBJ2-7 TRBV4-3 few 14 CASSQDKSAYEQYF TGCGCCAGCAGCCAAGATAAGTCCGCCTACGAGCAGTACTTC
TRBD2 TRBJ2-2 TRBV7-9 . 16 CASSSLAGGFTGELFF TGTGCCAGCAGCTCGCTAGCGGGAGGGTTCACCGGGGAGCTGTTTTTT
. TRBJ2-1 TRBV19 few 16 CASSPRQDPMSAEQFF TGTGCCAGTAGTCCGCGACAGGACCCCATGTCGGCTGAGCAGTTCTTC
TRBD1 TRBJ1-5 TRBV4-3 few 14 CASSLRQGLQPQHF TGCGCCAGCAGCCTTAGACAGGGCTTACAGCCCCAGCATTTT
. TRBJ1-1 TRBV12-3/TRBV12-4 many 11 CASSQGTEAFF TGTGCCAGCAGTCAAGGCACTGAAGCTTTCTTT
TRBD1 TRBJ1-2 TRBV24-1 many 15 CATSSGTGAADGYTF TGTGCCACCAGTTCCGGGACAGGGGCAGCGGATGGCTACACCTTC
TRBD1 TRBJ2-3 TRBV27 . 15 CASSLGQPSTDTQYF TGTGCCAGCAGCCTGGGACAGCCTAGCACAGATACGCAGTATTTT
. TRBJ2-5 TRBV11-2 few 16 CASSPNTPGLQETQYF TGTGCCAGCAGCCCTAATACGCCTGGACTGCAAGAGACCCAGTACTTC
. TRBJ1-1 TRBV15 few 12 CATSSENTEAFF TGTGCCACCAGCAGTGAGAACACTGAAGCTTTCTTT
. TRBJ2-5 TRBV20-1 many 10 CSATQETQYF TGCAGTGCTACACAAGAGACCCAGTACTTC
. TRBJ2-1 TRBV6-4 many 14 CASSEEGLHNEQFF TGTGCCAGCAGTGAGGAGGGGCTCCACAATGAGCAGTTCTTC
TRBD1 TRBJ2-7 TRBV7-9 many 14 CASSFPGGSYEQYF TGTGCCAGCAGCTTTCCAGGGGGCTCCTACGAGCAGTACTTC
TRBD1 TRBJ2-7 TRBV4-3 many 14 CASSPGTGIYEQYF TGCGCCAGCAGTCCCGGGACAGGGATTTACGAGCAGTACTTC
. TRBJ2-7 TRBV2 many 13 CASSEALMGEQYF TGTGCCAGCAGTGAAGCGTTGATGGGCGAGCAGTACTTC
TRBD1 TRBJ2-1 TRBV10-3 few 15 CAISLGQGAYNEQFF TGTGCCATCAGCCTCGGACAGGGAGCCTACAATGAGCAGTTCTTC
. TRBJ2-1 TRBV24-1 many 18 CATSGFEGDRTFYNEQFF TGTGCCACCAGTGGATTCGAAGGCGACAGGACGTTTTACAATGAGCAGTTCTTC
. TRBJ1-1 TRBV10-3 many 15 CAISESGAMNTEAFF TGTGCCATCAGTGAGTCCGGGGCCATGAACACTGAAGCTTTCTTT
. TRBJ2-7 TRBV7-2 few 15 CAIIRRDKDSYEQYF TGTGCCATCATACGCCGGGACAAAGACTCCTACGAGCAGTACTTC
. TRBJ2-7 TRBV4-1 . 13 CASSQASDHEQYF TGCGCCAGCAGCCAAGCGAGCGACCACGAGCAGTACTTC
. TRBJ2-7 TRBV20-1 few 14 CSARGATADYEQYF TGCAGTGCTAGAGGAGCGACAGCAGACTACGAGCAGTACTTC
. TRBJ2-1 TRBV7-9 many 13 CASSPTAYNEQFF TGTGCCAGTAGCCCGACAGCCTACAATGAGCAGTTCTTC
. TRBJ2-5 TRBV20-1 . 15 CSARAQGSWSETQYF TGCAGTGCTAGAGCTCAGGGGAGTTGGAGTGAGACCCAGTACTTC
. TRBJ2-7 TRBV6-1 few 14 CASAPAGGAYEQYF TGTGCCAGCGCCCCGGCCGGAGGGGCCTACGAGCAGTACTTC
. TRBJ1-1 TRBV6-1 many 14 CASREDSMNTEAFF TGTGCCAGCAGGGAAGACAGCATGAACACTGAAGCTTTCTTT
TRBD2 TRBJ2-5 TRBV12-3/TRBV12-4 . 17 CASSFRASGGFGETQYF TGTGCCAGCAGTTTTCGGGCTAGCGGGGGGTTTGGAGAGACCCAGTACTTC
. TRBJ1-2 TRBV2 few 13 CATLRGGNYGYTF TGTGCCACCCTGAGGGGAGGGAACTATGGCTACACCTTC
. TRBJ1-1 TRBV28 few 12 CASKDPGQEAFF TGTGCCAGCAAGGACCCAGGTCAGGAAGCTTTCTTT
. TRBJ1-5 TRBV20-1 . 16 CSARVVGENSNQPQHF TGCAGTGCTAGGGTCGTGGGCGAAAATAGCAATCAGCCCCAGCATTTT
. TRBJ2-7 TRBV7-3 few 12 CASSLGKGEQYF TGTGCCAGCAGCTTAGGGAAGGGCGAGCAGTACTTC